This is a list of T cell receptor beta chains from one sample in a study of beta chain features in type 1 diabetes. Data came from immunoSEQ multiplex PCR; TCRdb stores just in-frame clones and leaves some out. Of hundreds of thousands of clones listed, roughly 30% were seen once; the top ten hold 0.05% to 0.065%. Specimen: naive CD4+ T cells from blood. The receptors stem from a man aged 18 to 30 in good health. Each CDR3 is given with its conserved first and last residue. Each record gives: V gene, J gene, CDR3 protein.

V gene: TRBV7-2
J gene: TRBJ2-7
CDR3 protein: CASSSAGTGWYEQYF

V gene: TRBV27
J gene: TRBJ2-3
CDR3 protein: CASSLRLATDTQYF

V gene: TRBV18
J gene: TRBJ2-1
CDR3 protein: CASSPGVAGGPVFYNEQFF

V gene: TRBV9
J gene: TRBJ2-7
CDR3 protein: CAGSPYEQYF

V gene: TRBV30
J gene: TRBJ2-1
CDR3 protein: CAWGGVSPLGEQFF

V gene: TRBV14
J gene: TRBJ1-1
CDR3 protein: CASSQDGGLLNTEAFF

V gene: TRBV29-1
J gene: TRBJ2-7
CDR3 protein: CSVFLLRSYEQYF

V gene: TRBV5-1
J gene: TRBJ2-1
CDR3 protein: CASSLATNSYNEQFF

V gene: TRBV7-2
J gene: TRBJ2-1
CDR3 protein: CASSLPYNEQFF

V gene: TRBV5-4
J gene: TRBJ2-5
CDR3 protein: CASSIQQYQETQYF

V gene: TRBV7-9
J gene: TRBJ2-5
CDR3 protein: CASSFQGETQYF

V gene: TRBV7-8
J gene: TRBJ2-5
CDR3 protein: CASRLKGVLAFKETQYF

V gene: TRBV10-3
J gene: TRBJ2-2
CDR3 protein: CAIRDSSNTGELFF

V gene: TRBV30
J gene: TRBJ2-1
CDR3 protein: CAWGTEWGNEQFF

V gene: TRBV29-1
J gene: TRBJ1-1
CDR3 protein: CSVSQGTNTEAFF

V gene: TRBV7-9
J gene: TRBJ1-1
CDR3 protein: CASSHGLLNTEAFF

V gene: TRBV7-6
J gene: TRBJ2-7
CDR3 protein: CASSLSGYEQYF

V gene: TRBV7-2
J gene: TRBJ2-5
CDR3 protein: CASSLRLTLPQETQYF

V gene: TRBV10-3
J gene: TRBJ1-2
CDR3 protein: CAISESSGVNYGYTF

V gene: TRBV30
J gene: TRBJ2-7
CDR3 protein: CAWSLGSHYEQYF

V gene: TRBV11-2
J gene: TRBJ2-5
CDR3 protein: CASSPTGSETQYF

V gene: TRBV30
J gene: TRBJ2-7
CDR3 protein: CAWSRGQGLSYEQYF

V gene: TRBV7-8
J gene: TRBJ2-2
CDR3 protein: CASSTREFPTGELFF

V gene: TRBV5-1
J gene: TRBJ2-1
CDR3 protein: CASSLNPRGSYNEQFF

V gene: TRBV9
J gene: TRBJ2-3
CDR3 protein: CASSELVGGGTQYF

V gene: TRBV5-1
J gene: TRBJ2-7
CDR3 protein: CASSLEAGTYEQYF

V gene: TRBV9
J gene: TRBJ2-5
CDR3 protein: CASSVAGTDGETQYF

V gene: TRBV20-1
J gene: TRBJ2-3
CDR3 protein: CSAFITDTQYF

V gene: TRBV27
J gene: TRBJ2-3
CDR3 protein: CASSLWKVAGGLDTQYF

V gene: TRBV7-3
J gene: TRBJ2-2
CDR3 protein: CASSFLERGELFF

V gene: TRBV29-1
J gene: TRBJ1-4
CDR3 protein: CSVEGAHEKLFF

V gene: TRBV6-6
J gene: TRBJ2-5
CDR3 protein: CARPPGRQETQYF

V gene: TRBV9
J gene: TRBJ1-5
CDR3 protein: CASSVEGNSNQPQHF

V gene: TRBV5-1
J gene: TRBJ2-3
CDR3 protein: CASSLTTTDTQYF

V gene: TRBV9
J gene: TRBJ1-1
CDR3 protein: CASSAFMGTGEAFF

V gene: TRBV28
J gene: TRBJ1-2
CDR3 protein: CASSSTQSYGYTF

V gene: TRBV7-9
J gene: TRBJ1-2
CDR3 protein: CASSRAGATIYGYTF

V gene: TRBV11-3
J gene: TRBJ2-1
CDR3 protein: CASSLDTQYNEQFF

V gene: TRBV2
J gene: TRBJ2-7
CDR3 protein: CASSGKGGGQQYF

V gene: TRBV7-3
J gene: TRBJ1-2
CDR3 protein: CASSLIGGSYGYTF